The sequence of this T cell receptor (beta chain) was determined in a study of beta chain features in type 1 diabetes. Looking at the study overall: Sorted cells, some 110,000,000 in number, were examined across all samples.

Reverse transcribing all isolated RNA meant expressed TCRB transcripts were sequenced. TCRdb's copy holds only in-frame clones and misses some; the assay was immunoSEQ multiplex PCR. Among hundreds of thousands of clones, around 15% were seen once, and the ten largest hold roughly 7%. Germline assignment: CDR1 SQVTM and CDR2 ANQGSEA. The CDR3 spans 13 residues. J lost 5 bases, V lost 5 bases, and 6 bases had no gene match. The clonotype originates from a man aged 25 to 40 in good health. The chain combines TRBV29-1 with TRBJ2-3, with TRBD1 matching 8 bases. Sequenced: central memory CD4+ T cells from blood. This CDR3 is CSVQRGTGDTQYF. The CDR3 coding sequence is TGCAGCGTTCAAAGAGGGACAGGAGATACGCAGTATTTT.